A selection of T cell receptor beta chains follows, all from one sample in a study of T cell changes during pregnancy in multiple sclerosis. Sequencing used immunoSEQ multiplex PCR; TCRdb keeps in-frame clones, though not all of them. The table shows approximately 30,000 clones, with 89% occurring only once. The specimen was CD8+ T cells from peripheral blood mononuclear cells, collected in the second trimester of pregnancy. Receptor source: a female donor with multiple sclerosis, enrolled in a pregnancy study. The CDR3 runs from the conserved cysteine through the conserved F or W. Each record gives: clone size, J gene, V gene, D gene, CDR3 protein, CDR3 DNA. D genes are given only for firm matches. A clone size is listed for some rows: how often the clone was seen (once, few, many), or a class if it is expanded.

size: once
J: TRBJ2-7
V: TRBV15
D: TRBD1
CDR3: CATSPGTGGYEQYF
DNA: TGTGCCACCAGCCCCGGGACAGGGGGATACGAGCAGTACTTC

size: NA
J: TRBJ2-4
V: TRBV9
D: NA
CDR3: CASSPSGAKNIQYF
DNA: TGTGCCAGCTCCCCTTCAGGGGCCAAAAACATTCAGTACTTC

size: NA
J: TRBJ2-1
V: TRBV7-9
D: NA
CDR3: CASSSVKNEQFF
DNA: TGTGCCAGCAGCTCGGTTAAAAATGAGCAGTTCTTC

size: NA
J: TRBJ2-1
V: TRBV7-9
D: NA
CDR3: CASRDSNNEQFF
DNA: TGTGCCAGCAGGGACTCGAACAATGAGCAGTTCTTC

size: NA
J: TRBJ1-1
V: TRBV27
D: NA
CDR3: CATRQVGTEAFF
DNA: TGTGCCACCAGACAGGTCGGCACTGAAGCTTTCTTT

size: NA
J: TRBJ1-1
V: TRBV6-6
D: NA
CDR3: CASSTSVLLDRGFF
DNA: NA

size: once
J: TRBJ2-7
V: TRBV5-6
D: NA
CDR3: CASSPDSSYEQYF
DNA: TGTGCCAGCAGCCCGGACAGTTCCTACGAGCAGTACTTC

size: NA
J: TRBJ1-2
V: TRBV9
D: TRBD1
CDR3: CASSGTGGSGYTF
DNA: TGTGCCAGCAGCGGGACAGGGGGAAGTGGCTACACCTTC

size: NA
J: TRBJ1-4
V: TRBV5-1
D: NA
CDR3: CASSLTGGGGSEKLFF
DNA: TGCGCCAGCAGTCTCACGGGGGGCGGGGGCTCGGAAAAACTGTTTTTT

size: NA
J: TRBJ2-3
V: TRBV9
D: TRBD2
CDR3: CASSARTSGSADTQYF
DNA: TGTGCCAGCAGCGCGCGGACTAGCGGGAGTGCAGATACGCAGTATTTT

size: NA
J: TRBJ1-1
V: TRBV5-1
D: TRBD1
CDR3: CASMGQLNTEAFF
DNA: TGCGCCAGCATGGGACAGCTGAACACTGAAGCTTTCTTT

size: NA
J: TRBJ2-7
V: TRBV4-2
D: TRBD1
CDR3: CASSQNRGWEQYF
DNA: TGTGCCAGCAGCCAAAACAGGGGATGGGAGCAGTACTTC

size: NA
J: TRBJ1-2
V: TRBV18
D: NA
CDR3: CASSPPPGGWSNYGYTF
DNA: TGTGCCAGCTCACCCCCGCCGGGGGGCTGGTCCAACTATGGCTACACCTTC

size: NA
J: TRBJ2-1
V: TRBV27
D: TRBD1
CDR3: CASTNRGNERFF
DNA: TGTGCCAGCACTAACAGGGGCAATGAGCGGTTCTTC

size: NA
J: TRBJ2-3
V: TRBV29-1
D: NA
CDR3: CSVVWSYTDTQYF
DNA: TGCAGCGTTGTGTGGAGTTACACAGATACGCAGTATTTT

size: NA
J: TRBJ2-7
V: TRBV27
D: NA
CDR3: CASSSSPTYEQYF
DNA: TGTGCCAGCAGTTCGAGTCCCACCTACGAGCAGTACTTC

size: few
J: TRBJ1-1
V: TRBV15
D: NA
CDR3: CATSRDESTEAFF
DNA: TGTGCCACCAGCAGAGATGAGTCTACTGAAGCTTTCTTT

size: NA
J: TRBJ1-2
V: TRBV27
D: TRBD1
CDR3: CASSLGNRGHRGYTF
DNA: TGTGCCAGCAGTTTAGGTAACAGGGGGCATCGTGGCTACACCTTC

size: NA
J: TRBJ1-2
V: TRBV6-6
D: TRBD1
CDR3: CASSSDDRVGYGYTF
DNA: TGTGCCAGCAGTTCCGACGACAGGGTGGGCTATGGCTACACCTTC

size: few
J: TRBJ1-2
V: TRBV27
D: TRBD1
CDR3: CASSWTQGNYGYTF
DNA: TGTGCCAGCAGTTGGACACAGGGGAACTATGGCTACACCTTC

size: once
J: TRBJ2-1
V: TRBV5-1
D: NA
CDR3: CASRGGNEQFF
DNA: TGCGCCAGTAGGGGCGGTAATGAGCAGTTCTTC

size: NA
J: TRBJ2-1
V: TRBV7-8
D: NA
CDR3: CASSLGTAEQFF
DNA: TGTGCCAGCAGCTTAGGGACAGCCGAGCAGTTCTTC

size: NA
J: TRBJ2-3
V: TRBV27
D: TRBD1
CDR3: CASSFLRTGSIGTQYF
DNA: TGTGCCAGCAGTTTCCTGAGGACAGGGAGTATAGGTACGCAGTATTTT

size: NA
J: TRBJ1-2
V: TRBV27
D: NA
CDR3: CASSSSTGYGYTF
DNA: TGTGCCAGCAGTTCGTCGACAGGCTATGGCTACACCTTC

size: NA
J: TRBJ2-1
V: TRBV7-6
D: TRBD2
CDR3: CASSELAGGPVVYNEQFF
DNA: TGTGCCAGCAGTGAACTAGCGGGAGGCCCGGTGGTTTACAATGAGCAGTTCTTC

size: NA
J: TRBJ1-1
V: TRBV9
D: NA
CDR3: CASSQGWSLIGGTEAFF
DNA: TGTGCCAGCAGCCAAGGGTGGTCCCTCATCGGGGGGACTGAAGCTTTCTTT